This passage covers 29 T cell receptor beta chains from one sample sequenced in a study of CD8 T cells in Susac syndrome. An input of roughly 0.5 to 1 ug of RNA was subjected to reverse transcription using random hexamers. TCRdb redid the calling of the immunoSEQ multiplex PCR reads with MiXCR, one entry per CDR3 protein. This sample has under 200,000 distinct CDR3 sequences, with 85% to 95% found just once. The material sequenced was CD4+ T cells from PBMCs. These receptors all stem from a human donor in good health.

V and J are TRBV30 and TRBJ1-1, with D unclear. This CDR3 is built from 13 residues. V gave up 1 base and J gave up 4 bases, with 10 bases separating them. CDR1 is GTSNPN and CDR2 is SVGIG in the germline V gene (reference sequence). CDR3 nucleotides: TGTGCCTGGAGTGCCGGACGGAGCACTGAAGCTTTCTTT. Amino acid sequence: CAWSAGRSTEAFF.

The gene calls are TRBV4-3 and TRBJ2-7; D gene uncertain. The CDR3 has 14 amino acids. The germline gives CDR1 LGHNA, CDR2 YSLEER. V lost 1 base, J lost 5 bases, and 12 bases lay in between. The CDR3 DNA sequence: TGCGCCAGCAGCCAAGCTGTAAGGGTCCACGAGCAGTACTTC. Its protein is CASSQAVRVHEQYF.

The rearrangement uses TRBV7-2 and TRBJ2-7; the D is unclear. Trimming pared 2 bases from V and 2 bases from J, leaving 10 bases between. The CDR3 runs 14 residues. Germline CDR1 reads SGHTA; CDR2 reads FQGNSA. In DNA, the CDR3 is TGTGCCAGCAGCTTAATCCCAGAAGCCTACGAGCAGTACTTC. Amino acids: CASSLIPEAYEQYF.

This sequence joins TRBV3-1 and TRBJ1-5; no firm D call. This CDR3 comprises 15 residues. Germline CDR1 reads LGHDT; CDR2 reads YNNKEL (reference sequence). V lost 3 bases to trimming and J lost 6 bases, with 15 bases between them. The CDR3 loop reads CASSHDGFSGQPQHF. CDR3 DNA sequence: TGTGCCAGCAGCCACGATGGATTCTCAGGTCAGCCCCAGCATTTT.

Here the CDR3 reads CASSLRREAQPQHF. The CDR3 nucleotides read TGTGCCAGCAGTTTACGCCGCGAGGCTCAGCCCCAGCATTTT. The chain couples TRBV27 to TRBJ1-5; D unresolved. This CDR3 is 14 amino acids long. V was shortened by 2 bases and J by 6 bases, with 11 bases between the two germline ends. Germline-derived CDR1 and CDR2 are MNHEY and SMNVEV (reference sequence).

V is TRBV24-1 and J is TRBJ2-5; D unresolved. CDR3 size: 12 residues. Trimming removed 3 bases from V and 13 bases from J, with 14 bases in between. Per the germline V gene, CDR1 is KGHDR and CDR2 is SFDVKD. CDR3 amino acids: CATSDPFGGPYF. The CDR3 region has the DNA TGTGCCACCAGTGATCCCTTTGGCGGCCCGTACTTC.

V gene TRBV12-3 or TRBV12-4 combines with J gene TRBJ2-7, with a possible D match to TRBD1 (5 bases). Trimming stripped 2 bases from V and 0 bases from J, with 8 bases between. The CDR3 has 14 residues. CDR3 region: CASSLQGVSYEQYF. The CDR3 nucleotides read TGTGCCAGCAGTTTACAGGGTGTCTCCTACGAGCAGTACTTC.

The chain combines TRBV29-1 with TRBJ2-7; unclear D gene. Trimming removed 5 bases from V and 2 bases from J, with 10 bases in between. The CDR3 spans 12 residues. Per the germline V gene, CDR1 is SQVTM and CDR2 is ANQGSEA. CDR3 residues: CSVQASPYEQYF. The CDR3 DNA reads TGCAGCGTTCAAGCCTCCCCCTACGAGCAGTACTTC.

The CDR3 sequence: CASSLGSSGGPDTQYF. The CDR3 DNA reads as TGTGCCAGCAGCTTAGGATCTAGCGGGGGGCCGGATACGCAGTATTTT. The chain couples TRBV13 to TRBJ2-3, with TRBD2 identical over 11 bases. The germline CDR1 and CDR2 sequences are PRHDT and FYEKMQ (reference sequence). V shed 0 bases, J shed 6 bases, and the junction held 5 bases outside the gene matches. The CDR3 sequence is 16 residues long.

The chain recombines TRBV30 with TRBJ1-4; D perhaps matches TRBD1 (5 bases). The germline V and J ends were trimmed by 5 bases and 4 bases, with 8 bases remaining between them. The germline V gene has CDR1 GTSNPN and CDR2 SVGIG (reference sequence). The CDR3 extends over 12 amino acids. CDR3 residues: CAWGGLNEKLFF. DNA for the CDR3: TGTGCCTGGGGGGGACTTAATGAAAAACTGTTTTTT.

The chain uses TRBV9 and TRBJ2-3; possibly TRBD1 for D (5 bases). The CDR3 is 16 amino acids. Germline CDR1 SGDLS, CDR2 YYNGEE. Trimming cost V 0 bases and J 3 bases, with 14 bases left between them. DNA of the CDR3: TGTGCCAGCAGCGTAGTAAGGGGATGGGGAACAGATACGCAGTATTTT. The encoded protein is CASSVVRGWGTDTQYF.

This CDR3 reads CATSGGQASFMAKNIQYF. CDR3 bases: TGTGCCACCAGCGGAGGACAGGCTAGTTTTATGGCCAAAAACATTCAGTACTTC. The V call is TRBV15, the J call TRBJ2-4; 7 bases are a match to TRBD1. With V trimmed by 5 bases and J by 1 base, 14 bases remained unmatched. This CDR3 comprises 18 residues. Germline-derived CDR1 and CDR2 are LNHNV and YYDKDF (reference sequence).

V is TRBV29-1 and J is TRBJ2-1, with TRBD1 identical over 10 bases. Per germline, CDR1 SQVTM and CDR2 ANQGSEA. The CDR3 extends over 14 amino acids. V lost 6 bases to trimming and J lost 8 bases; unmatched junction nucleotides: 10. The CDR3 DNA reads as TGCAGCGTGGCCCCGGGACAGGGGATCTATGAGCAGTTCTTC. Translation: CSVAPGQGIYEQFF.

Only one count was recorded for this clonotype. The chain joins TRBV5-4 to TRBJ2-7; D might be TRBD2 (5 bases). The CDR3 covers 14 residues. From germline, CDR1 is SGHNT and CDR2 YYREEE (reference sequence). V was pared by 0 bases and J by 2 bases, with 9 bases between. Here the CDR3 reads CASSLADGTYEQYV. The DNA for the CDR3 is TGTGCCAGCAGCTTGGCCGACGGGACCTACGAGCAGTACGTC.

The chain has TRBV9 and TRBJ1-1; D call uncertain. The V gene lost 2 bases and the J gene lost 6 bases, with 14 bases spanning the gap. CDR1 and CDR2 from the germline V gene are SGDLS and YYNGEE. This CDR3 has 14 amino acids. CDR3 coding DNA: TGTGCCAGCAGCGTCTTCGGGGAAGGATCTGAAGCTTTCTTT. It translates to CASSVFGEGSEAFF.

In its sample, this clonotype was seen once. The V and J genes are TRBV6-5 and TRBJ1-2; D is uncertain. CDR1 and CDR2 from the germline V gene are MNHEY and SVGAGI. Deletions cut 0 bases from V and 5 bases from J, with 4 bases between. This CDR3 is built from 12 residues. The CDR3 nucleotides read TGTGCCAGCAGTTACTCAGGGTATGGCTACACCTTC. This encodes CASSYSGYGYTF.

The chain is built from TRBV6-2 or TRBV6-3 and TRBJ1-5, with 9 bases aligning to TRBD1. Trimming removed 5 bases from V and 12 bases from J; junction bases left unmatched: 5. The germline V gene encodes CDR1 MNHEY and CDR2 SVGEGT. This CDR3 has 12 residues. As DNA, the CDR3 is TGTGCCAGCAGTAACGGACAGGGGCGCCAGCATTTT. It translates to CASSNGQGRQHF.

The sample holds one count of this clonotype. This chain connects TRBV5-4 to TRBJ2-7, with D possibly being TRBD1 or TRBD2 (6 bases each). Trimming shortened V by 0 bases and J by 5 bases, and 15 bases separated the two germline ends. Germline CDR1 SGHNT, CDR2 YYREEE (reference sequence). The CDR3 consists of 15 residues. Here the CDR3 reads CASSLGGAGHDEQYF. CDR3 nucleotides: TGTGCCAGCAGCTTGGGGGGGGCAGGGCACGACGAGCAGTACTTC.

V usage is TRBV29-1 and J usage is TRBJ1-2; D perhaps matches TRBD1 (5 bases). The CDR3 extends over 14 amino acids. Between the trimmed V and J ends, which lost 6 bases and 2 bases, there was a span of 16 bases. Germline CDR1 SQVTM, CDR2 ANQGSEA. In DNA, the CDR3 is TGCAGCGTACGGACACCACCGGGGAACTATGGCTACACCTTC. This encodes CSVRTPPGNYGYTF.

The V and J genes are TRBV20-1 and TRBJ1-1; no clear D gene. This CDR3 is built from 13 residues. V gave up 0 bases and J gave up 11 bases, with 16 bases separating them. Germline V gives CDR1 DFQATT, CDR2 SNEGSKA (reference sequence). The CDR3 sequence: CSARDLQRAGAFF. The CDR3 nucleotides read TGCAGTGCTAGAGATCTACAGAGAGCGGGGGCTTTCTTT.

This clonotype was observed a single time. The V gene is TRBV24-1, the J gene TRBJ2-2, with 9 bases identical to TRBD2. The V gene end was trimmed by 9 bases and the J gene end by 3 bases; junction bases not matched to a gene: 10. In germline, CDR1 is KGHDR, CDR2 SFDVKD. The CDR3 contains 16 residues. The CDR3 bases are TGTGCCACCTCCGCAGCGGGGGGAAGCGACACCGGGGAGCTGTTTTTT. This sequence encodes CATSAAGGSDTGELFF.

V is TRBV7-2 and J is TRBJ2-3; D ambiguous. Germline loops: CDR1 SGHTA, CDR2 FQGNSA. The CDR3 has 14 amino acids. V was clipped by 5 bases and J by 3 bases, with 12 bases between them. The CDR3 loop is CASSPGRWTDTQYF. CDR3 DNA: TGTGCCAGCAGCCCCGGACGCTGGACAGATACGCAGTATTTT.

This rearrangement joins TRBV2 to TRBJ2-7, with D possibly being TRBD1 or TRBD2 (7 bases each). From germline, CDR1 is SNHLY and CDR2 FYNNEI. CDR3 length: 14 amino acids. Trimming left V 10 bases short and J 2 bases short, with 18 bases between. CDR3 amino acids: CATEGGTEPYEQYF. The CDR3 bases are TGTGCCACTGAGGGGGGGACAGAGCCCTACGAGCAGTACTTC.

The chain uses TRBV18 and TRBJ2-1; D uncertain. This CDR3 contains 13 residues. Germline V gene lookup returns CDR1 KGHSH and CDR2 LQKENI. Trimming stripped 8 bases from V and 0 bases from J, with 8 bases between. CDR3 nucleotide sequence: TGTGCCAGCGGGCCTAGCTCCTACAATGAGCAGTTCTTC. Translation gives CASGPSSYNEQFF.

The rearrangement uses TRBV5-1 and TRBJ1-2; TRBD1 matches at 12 bases. CDR3 size: 14 residues. Germline CDR1 and CDR2: SGHRS and YFSETQ. V trimming: 4 bases; J trimming: 6 bases; junction bases outside the gene matches: 4. Here the CDR3 reads CASSTGQGADGYTF. The DNA for the CDR3 is TGCGCCAGCAGCACGGGACAGGGGGCGGATGGCTACACCTTC.

The chain employs TRBV27 and TRBJ2-2; D not resolved. Germline V lookup: CDR1 MNHEY, CDR2 SMNVEV (reference sequence). Trimming cost V 3 bases and J 3 bases, with 11 bases left between them. The CDR3 covers 15 residues. The DNA for the CDR3 is TGTGCCAGCAGTTTGGCTTGGCAATACACCGGGGAGCTGTTTTTT. It encodes CASSLAWQYTGELFF.

The CDR3 nucleotides read TGTGCCTGGAGTGGACGGGACGGAGGTCGGGGCTACACCTTC. Its protein is CAWSGRDGGRGYTF. The rearrangement uses TRBV30 and TRBJ1-2; perhaps TRBD1 as D (5 bases). The CDR3 sequence is 14 residues long. Germline values: CDR1 GTSNPN, CDR2 SVGIG (reference sequence). V dropped 1 base and J dropped 8 bases, with 17 bases sitting between them.

This CDR3 reads CASSFLLNTEAFF. CDR3 nucleotides: TGTGCCAGCAGTTTCCTTCTGAACACTGAAGCTTTCTTT. This chain connects TRBV12-3 or TRBV12-4 to TRBJ1-1, with no clear D. This CDR3 is built from 13 residues. V was trimmed by 3 bases and J by 0 bases, leaving 5 bases between them.

The rearrangement joins TRBV11-2 to TRBJ2-7, with a possible D match to TRBD1 (5 bases). The CDR3 consists of 12 residues. Germline V gene data show CDR1 as SGHAT and CDR2 as FQNNGV. Trimming took 2 bases from V and 6 from J, leaving 8 bases between them. This CDR3 reads CASSLQGSEQYV. The DNA of the CDR3 is TGTGCCAGCAGCTTACAGGGAAGCGAGCAGTACGTC.